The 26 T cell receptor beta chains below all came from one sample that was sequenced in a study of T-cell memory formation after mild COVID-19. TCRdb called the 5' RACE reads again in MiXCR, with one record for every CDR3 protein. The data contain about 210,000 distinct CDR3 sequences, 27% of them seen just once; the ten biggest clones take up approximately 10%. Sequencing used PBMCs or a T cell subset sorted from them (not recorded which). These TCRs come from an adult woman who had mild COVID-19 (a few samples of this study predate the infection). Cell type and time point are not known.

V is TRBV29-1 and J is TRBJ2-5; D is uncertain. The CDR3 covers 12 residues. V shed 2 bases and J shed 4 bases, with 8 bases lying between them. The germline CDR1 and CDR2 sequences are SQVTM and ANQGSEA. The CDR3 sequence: CSVESLGETQYF. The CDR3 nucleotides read TGCAGCGTTGAAAGTTTGGGAGAGACCCAGTACTTC.

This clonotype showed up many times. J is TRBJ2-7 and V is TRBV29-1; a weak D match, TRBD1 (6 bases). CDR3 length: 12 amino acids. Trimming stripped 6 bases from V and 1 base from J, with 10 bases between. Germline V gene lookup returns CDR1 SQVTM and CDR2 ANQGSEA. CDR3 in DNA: TGCAGCGTGGCCGGGACATCCTACGAGCAGTACTTC. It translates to CSVAGTSYEQYF.

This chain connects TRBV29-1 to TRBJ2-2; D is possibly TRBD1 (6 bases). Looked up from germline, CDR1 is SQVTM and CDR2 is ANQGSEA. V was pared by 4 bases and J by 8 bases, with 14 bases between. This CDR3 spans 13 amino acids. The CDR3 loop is CSVVRDIGGELFF. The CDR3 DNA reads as TGCAGCGTTGTCAGGGACATTGGGGGGGAGCTGTTTTTT.

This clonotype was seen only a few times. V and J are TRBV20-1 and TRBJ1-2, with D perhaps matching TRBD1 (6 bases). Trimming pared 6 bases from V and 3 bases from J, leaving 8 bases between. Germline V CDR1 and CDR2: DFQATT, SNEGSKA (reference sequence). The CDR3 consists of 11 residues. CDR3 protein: CSARQDYGYTF. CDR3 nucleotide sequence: TGCAGTGCCCGACAGGACTATGGCTACACCTTC.

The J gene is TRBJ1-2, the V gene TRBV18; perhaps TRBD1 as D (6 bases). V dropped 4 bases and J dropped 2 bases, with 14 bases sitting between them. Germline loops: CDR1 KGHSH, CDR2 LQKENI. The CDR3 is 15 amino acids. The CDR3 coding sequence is TGTGCCAGCTCACTCCGGACAGTGCCAAACTATGGCTACACCTTC. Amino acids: CASSLRTVPNYGYTF.

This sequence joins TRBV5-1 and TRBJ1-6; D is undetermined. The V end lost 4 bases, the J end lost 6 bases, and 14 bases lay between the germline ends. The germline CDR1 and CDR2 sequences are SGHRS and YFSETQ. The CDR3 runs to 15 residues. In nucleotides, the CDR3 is TGCGCCAGCAGCATGAGGGTGGGTAGTAATTCACCCCTCCACTTT. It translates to CASSMRVGSNSPLHF.

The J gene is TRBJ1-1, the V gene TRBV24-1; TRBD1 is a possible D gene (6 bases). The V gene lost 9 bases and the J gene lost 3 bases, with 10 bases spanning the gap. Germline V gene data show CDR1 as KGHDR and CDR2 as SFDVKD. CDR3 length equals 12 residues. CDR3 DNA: TGTGCCACCGGACAGACGGACACTGAAGCTTTCTTT. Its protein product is CATGQTDTEAFF.

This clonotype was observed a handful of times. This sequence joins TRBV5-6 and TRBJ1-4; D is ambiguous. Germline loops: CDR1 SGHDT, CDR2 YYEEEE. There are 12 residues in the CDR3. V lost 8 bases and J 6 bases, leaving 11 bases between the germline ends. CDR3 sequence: CASRRSDEKLFF. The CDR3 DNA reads TGTGCCAGTCGCCGGTCCGATGAAAAACTGTTTTTT. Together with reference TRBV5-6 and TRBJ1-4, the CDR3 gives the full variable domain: DAGVTQSPTHLIKTRGQQVTLRCSPKSGHDTVSWYQQALGQGPQFIFQYYEEEERQRGNFPDRFSGHQFPNYSSELNVNALLLGDSALYLCASRRSDEKLFFGSGTQLSVL.

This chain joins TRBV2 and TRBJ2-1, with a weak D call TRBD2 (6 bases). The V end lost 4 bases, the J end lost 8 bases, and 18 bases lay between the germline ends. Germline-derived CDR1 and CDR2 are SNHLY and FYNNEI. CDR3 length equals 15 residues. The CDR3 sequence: CASSAGRTTQDEQFF. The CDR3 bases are TGTGCCAGCAGTGCAGGGAGGACCACACAGGATGAGCAGTTCTTC.

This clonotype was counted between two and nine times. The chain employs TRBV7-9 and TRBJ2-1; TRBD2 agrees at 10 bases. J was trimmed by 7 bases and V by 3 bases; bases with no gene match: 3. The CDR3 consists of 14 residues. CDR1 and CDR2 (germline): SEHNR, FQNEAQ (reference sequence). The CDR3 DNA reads TGTGCCAGCAGCTTCCAGCGGGGGGGGAATGAGCAGTTCTTC. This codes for CASSFQRGGNEQFF.

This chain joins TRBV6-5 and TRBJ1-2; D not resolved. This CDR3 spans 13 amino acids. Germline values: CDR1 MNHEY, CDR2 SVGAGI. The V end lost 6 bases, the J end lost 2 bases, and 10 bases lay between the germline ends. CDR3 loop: CASSRLANYGYTF. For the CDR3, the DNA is TGTGCCAGCAGCCGGCTTGCAAACTATGGCTACACCTTC.

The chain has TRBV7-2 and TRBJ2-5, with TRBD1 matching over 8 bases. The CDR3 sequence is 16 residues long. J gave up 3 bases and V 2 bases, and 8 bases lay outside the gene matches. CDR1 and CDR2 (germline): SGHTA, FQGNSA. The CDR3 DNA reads TGTGCCAGCAGCTTATCTTATACGGACAGGGAAGAGACCCAGTACTTC. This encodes CASSLSYTDREETQYF. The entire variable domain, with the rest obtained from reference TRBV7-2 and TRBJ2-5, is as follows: GAGVSQSPSNKVTEKGKDVELRCDPISGHTALYWYRQSLGQGLEFLIYFQGNSAPDKSGLPSDRFSAERTGGSVSTLTIQRTQQEDSAVYLCASSLSYTDREETQYFGPGTRLLVL.

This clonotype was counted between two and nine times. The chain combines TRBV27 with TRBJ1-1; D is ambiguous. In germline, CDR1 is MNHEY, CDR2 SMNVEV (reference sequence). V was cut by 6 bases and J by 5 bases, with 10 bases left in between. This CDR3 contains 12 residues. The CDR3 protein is CASRGTLTEAFF. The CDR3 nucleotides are TGTGCCAGCAGGGGAACCCTGACTGAAGCTTTCTTT.

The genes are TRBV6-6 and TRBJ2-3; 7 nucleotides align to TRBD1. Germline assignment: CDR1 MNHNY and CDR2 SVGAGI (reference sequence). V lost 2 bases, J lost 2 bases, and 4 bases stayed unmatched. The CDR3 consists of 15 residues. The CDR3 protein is CASSYRTGFTDTQYF. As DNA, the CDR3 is TGTGCCAGCAGTTACCGGACAGGATTCACAGATACGCAGTATTTT.

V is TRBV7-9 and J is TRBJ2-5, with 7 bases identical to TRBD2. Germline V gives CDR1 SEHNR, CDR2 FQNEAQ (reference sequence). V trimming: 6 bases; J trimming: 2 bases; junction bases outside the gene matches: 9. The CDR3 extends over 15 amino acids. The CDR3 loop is CASRPGGAGQETQYF. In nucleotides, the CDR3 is TGTGCCAGCAGGCCAGGCGGAGCGGGACAAGAGACCCAGTACTTC.

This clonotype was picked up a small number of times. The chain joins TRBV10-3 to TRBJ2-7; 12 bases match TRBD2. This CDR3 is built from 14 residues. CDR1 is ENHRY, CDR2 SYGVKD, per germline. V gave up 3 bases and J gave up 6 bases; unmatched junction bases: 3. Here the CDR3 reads CAISDSSGRAEQYF. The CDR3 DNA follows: TGTGCCATCAGTGATTCTAGCGGGAGGGCCGAGCAGTACTTC.

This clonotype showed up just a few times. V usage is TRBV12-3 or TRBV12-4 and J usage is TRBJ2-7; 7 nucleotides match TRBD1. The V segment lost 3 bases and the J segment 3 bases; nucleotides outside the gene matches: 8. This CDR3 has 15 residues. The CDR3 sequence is CASSLTGTANYEQYF. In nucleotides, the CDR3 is TGTGCCAGCAGTTTGACAGGGACGGCTAACTACGAGCAGTACTTC.

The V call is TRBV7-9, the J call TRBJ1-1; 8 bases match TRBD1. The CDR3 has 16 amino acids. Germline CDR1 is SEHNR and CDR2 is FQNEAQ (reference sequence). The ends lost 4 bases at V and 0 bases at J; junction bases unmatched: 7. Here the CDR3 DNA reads TGTGCCAGCAGCTACGACAGGGGCCCTCTGAACACTGAAGCTTTCTTT. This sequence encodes CASSYDRGPLNTEAFF.

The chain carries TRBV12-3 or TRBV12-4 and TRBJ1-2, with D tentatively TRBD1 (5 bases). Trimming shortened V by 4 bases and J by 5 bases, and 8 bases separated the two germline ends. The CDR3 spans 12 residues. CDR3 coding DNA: TGTGCCAGCAGTTGGGGGGAATATGGCTACACCTTC. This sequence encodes CASSWGEYGYTF.

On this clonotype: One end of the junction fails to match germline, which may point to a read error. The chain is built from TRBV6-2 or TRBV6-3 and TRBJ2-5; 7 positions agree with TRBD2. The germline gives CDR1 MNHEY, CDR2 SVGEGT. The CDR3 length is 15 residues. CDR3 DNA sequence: TGTGCCAGCAGTCTCGGGGGGTGGTACCAGGAGACCCAGTACTTC. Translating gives CASSLGGWYQETQYF.

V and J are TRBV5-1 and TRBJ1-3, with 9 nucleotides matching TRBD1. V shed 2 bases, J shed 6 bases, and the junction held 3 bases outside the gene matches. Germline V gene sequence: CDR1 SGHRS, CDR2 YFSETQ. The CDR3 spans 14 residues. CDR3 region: CASSFGDRENTIYF. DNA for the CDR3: TGCGCCAGCAGCTTCGGGGACAGGGAAAACACCATATATTTT.

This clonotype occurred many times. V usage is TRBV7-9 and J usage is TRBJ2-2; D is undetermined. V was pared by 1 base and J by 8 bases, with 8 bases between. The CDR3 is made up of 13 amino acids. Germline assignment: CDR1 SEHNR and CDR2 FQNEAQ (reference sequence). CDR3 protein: CASSLDRPGELFF. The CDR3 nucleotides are TGTGCCAGCAGCTTAGATCGCCCAGGGGAGCTGTTTTTT.

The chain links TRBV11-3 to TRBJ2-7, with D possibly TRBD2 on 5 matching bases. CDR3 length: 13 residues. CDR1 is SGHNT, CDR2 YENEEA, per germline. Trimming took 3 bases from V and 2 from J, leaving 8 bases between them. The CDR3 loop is CASSFERTYEQYF. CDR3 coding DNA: TGTGCCAGCAGCTTCGAGCGGACCTACGAGCAGTACTTC.

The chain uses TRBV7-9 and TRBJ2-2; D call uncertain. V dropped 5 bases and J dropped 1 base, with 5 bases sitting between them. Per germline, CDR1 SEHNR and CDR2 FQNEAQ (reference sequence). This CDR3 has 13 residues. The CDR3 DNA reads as TGTGCCAGCAGCCACCGGAACACCGGGGAGCTGTTTTTT. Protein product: CASSHRNTGELFF.

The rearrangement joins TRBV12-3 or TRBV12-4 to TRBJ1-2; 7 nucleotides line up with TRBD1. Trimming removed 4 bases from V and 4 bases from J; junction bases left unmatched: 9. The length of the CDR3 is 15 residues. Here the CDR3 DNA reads TGTGCCAGCAGTTCATCGACAGGGAAAGGCTATGGCTACACCTTC. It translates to CASSSSTGKGYGYTF.

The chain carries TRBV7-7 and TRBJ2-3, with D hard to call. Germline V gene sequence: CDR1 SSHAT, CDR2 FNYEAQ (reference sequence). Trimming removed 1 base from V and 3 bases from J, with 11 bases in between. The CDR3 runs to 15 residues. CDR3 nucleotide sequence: TGTGCCAGCAGCTTAGGTTTCGGCAGAACAGATACGCAGTATTTT. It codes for CASSLGFGRTDTQYF.